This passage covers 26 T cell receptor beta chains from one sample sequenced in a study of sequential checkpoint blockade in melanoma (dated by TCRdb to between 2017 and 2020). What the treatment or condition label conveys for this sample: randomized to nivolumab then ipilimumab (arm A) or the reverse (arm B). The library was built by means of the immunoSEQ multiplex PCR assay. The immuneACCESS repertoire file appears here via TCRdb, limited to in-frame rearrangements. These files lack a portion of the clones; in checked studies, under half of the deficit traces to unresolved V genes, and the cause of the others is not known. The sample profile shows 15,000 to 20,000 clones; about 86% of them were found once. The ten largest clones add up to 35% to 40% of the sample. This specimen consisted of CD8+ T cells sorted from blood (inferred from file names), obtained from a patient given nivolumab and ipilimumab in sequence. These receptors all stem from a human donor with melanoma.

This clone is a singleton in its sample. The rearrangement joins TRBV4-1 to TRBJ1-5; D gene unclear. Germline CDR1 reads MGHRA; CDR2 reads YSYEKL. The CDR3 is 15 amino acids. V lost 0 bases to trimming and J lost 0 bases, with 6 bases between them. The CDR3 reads CASSQEQTSNQPQHF. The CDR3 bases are TGCGCCAGCAGCCAAGAACAGACTAGCAATCAGCCCCAGCATTTT.

CDR3 nucleotide sequence: TGTGCCAGCAGTGAAGTCCCGGGTCAGGGTGGAAATCAGCCCCAGCATTTT. Translation gives CASSEVPGQGGNQPQHF. The J gene is TRBJ1-5, the V gene TRBV6-1; perhaps TRBD1 as D (5 bases). Germline CDR1 and CDR2: MNHNS and SASEGT. Trimming stripped 1 base from V and 4 bases from J, with 17 bases between. This CDR3 region has 17 residues.

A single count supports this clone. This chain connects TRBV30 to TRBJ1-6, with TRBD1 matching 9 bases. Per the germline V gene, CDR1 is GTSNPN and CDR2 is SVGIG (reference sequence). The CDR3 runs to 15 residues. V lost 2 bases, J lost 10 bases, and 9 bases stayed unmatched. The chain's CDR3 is CAWSLPGTGRSPLHF. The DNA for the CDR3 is TGTGCCTGGAGTCTACCCGGGACAGGGCGATCACCCCTCCACTTT. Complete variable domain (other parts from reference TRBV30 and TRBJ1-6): SQTIHQWPATLVQPVGSPLSLECTVEGTSNPNLYWYRQAAGRGLQLLFYSVGIGQISSEVPQNLSASRPQDRQFILSSKKLLLSDSGFYLCAWSLPGTGRSPLHFGNGTRLTVT.

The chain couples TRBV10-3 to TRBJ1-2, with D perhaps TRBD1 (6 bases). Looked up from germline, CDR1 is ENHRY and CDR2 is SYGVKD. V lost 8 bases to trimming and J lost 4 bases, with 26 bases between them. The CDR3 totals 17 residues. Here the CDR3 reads CAIPGKQDSWGSYGYTF. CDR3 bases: TGTGCCATCCCTGGGAAACAGGACAGTTGGGGCAGCTATGGCTACACCTTC.

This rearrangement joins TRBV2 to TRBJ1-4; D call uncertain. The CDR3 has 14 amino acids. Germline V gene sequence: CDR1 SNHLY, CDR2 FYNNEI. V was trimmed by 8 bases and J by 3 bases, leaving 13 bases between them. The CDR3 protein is CASGNLGANEKLFF. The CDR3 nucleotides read TGTGCCAGCGGGAACCTCGGGGCTAATGAAAAACTGTTTTTT.

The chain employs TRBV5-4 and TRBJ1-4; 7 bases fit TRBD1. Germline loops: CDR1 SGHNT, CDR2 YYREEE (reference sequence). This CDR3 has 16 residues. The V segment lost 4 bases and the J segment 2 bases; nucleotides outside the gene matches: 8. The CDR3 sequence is CASSDTGVVTNEKLFF. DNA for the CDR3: TGTGCCAGCAGCGACACAGGGGTGGTCACTAATGAAAAACTGTTTTTT.

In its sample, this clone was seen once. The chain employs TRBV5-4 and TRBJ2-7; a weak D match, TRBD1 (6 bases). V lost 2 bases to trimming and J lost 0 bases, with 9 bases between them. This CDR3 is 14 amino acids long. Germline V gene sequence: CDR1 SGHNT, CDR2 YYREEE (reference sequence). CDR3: CASSLTGNSYEQYF. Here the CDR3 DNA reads TGTGCCAGCAGCTTAACAGGGAACTCCTACGAGCAGTACTTC. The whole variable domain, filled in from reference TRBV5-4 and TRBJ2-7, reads ETGVTQSPTHLIKTRGQQVTLRCSSQSGHNTVSWYQQALGQGPQFIFQYYREEENGRGNFPPRFSGLQFPNYSSELNVNALELDDSALYLCASSLTGNSYEQYFGPGTRLTVT.

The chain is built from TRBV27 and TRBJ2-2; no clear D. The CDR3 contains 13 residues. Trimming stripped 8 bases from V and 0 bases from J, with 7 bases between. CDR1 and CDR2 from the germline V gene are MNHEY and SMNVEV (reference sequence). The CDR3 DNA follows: TGTGCCAGCCTCAGTCCGAACACCGGGGAGCTGTTTTTT. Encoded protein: CASLSPNTGELFF.

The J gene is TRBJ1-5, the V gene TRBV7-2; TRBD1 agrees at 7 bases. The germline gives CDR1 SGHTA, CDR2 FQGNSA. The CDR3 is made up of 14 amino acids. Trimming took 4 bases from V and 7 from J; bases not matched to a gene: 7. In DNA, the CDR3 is TGTGCCAGCAGCTCACAGGGGCTGGGGCAGCCCCAGCATTTT. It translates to CASSSQGLGQPQHF.

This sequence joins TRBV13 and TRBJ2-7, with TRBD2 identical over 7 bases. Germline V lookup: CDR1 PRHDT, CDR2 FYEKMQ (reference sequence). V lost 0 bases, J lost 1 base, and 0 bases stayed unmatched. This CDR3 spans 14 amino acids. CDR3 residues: CASSLGGRSYEQYF. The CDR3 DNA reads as TGTGCCAGCAGCTTAGGCGGGAGGTCCTACGAGCAGTACTTC.

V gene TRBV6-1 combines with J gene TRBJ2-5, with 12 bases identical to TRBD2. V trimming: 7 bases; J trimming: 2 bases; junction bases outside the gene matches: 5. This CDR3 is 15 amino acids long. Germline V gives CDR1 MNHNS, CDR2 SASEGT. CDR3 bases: TGTGCCAGCACCCGACTAGCGGGGGAACAAGAGACCCAGTACTTC. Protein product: CASTRLAGEQETQYF.

The CDR3 protein is CATSETLANYGYTF. CDR3 DNA: TGTGCCACCAGTGAGACCCTAGCTAACTATGGCTACACCTTC. The chain combines TRBV15 with TRBJ1-2; D is ambiguous. CDR1 and CDR2 from the germline V gene are LNHNV and YYDKDF (reference sequence). Deletions cut 6 bases from V and 0 bases from J, with 11 bases between. This CDR3 contains 14 residues.

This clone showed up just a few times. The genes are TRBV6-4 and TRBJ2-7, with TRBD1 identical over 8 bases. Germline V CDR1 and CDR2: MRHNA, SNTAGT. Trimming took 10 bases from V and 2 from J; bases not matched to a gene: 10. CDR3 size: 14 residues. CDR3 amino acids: CATFRMTGAYEQYF. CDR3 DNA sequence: TGTGCCACCTTCCGGATGACAGGGGCCTACGAGCAGTACTTC.

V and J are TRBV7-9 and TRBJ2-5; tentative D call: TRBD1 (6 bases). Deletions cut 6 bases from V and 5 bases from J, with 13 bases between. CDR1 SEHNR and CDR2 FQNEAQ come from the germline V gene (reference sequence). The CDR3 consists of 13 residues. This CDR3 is CASSIDRQETQYF. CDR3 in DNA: TGTGCCAGCAGTATCGACAGGCAGGAGACCCAGTACTTC.

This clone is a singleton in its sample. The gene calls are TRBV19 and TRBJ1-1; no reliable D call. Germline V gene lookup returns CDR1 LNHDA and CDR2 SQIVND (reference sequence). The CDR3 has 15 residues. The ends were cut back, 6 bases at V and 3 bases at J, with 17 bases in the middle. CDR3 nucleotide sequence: TGTGCCAGTAGCTCGGCCCCCGGGTGGGACACTGAAGCTTTCTTT. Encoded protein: CASSSAPGWDTEAFF.

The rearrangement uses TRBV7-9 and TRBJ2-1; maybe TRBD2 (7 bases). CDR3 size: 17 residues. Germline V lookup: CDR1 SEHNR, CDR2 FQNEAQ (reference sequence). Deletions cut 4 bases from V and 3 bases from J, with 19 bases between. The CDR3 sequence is CASSSPVGGAFYNEQFF. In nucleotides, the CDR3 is TGTGCCAGCAGCTCCCCGGTGGGGGGGGCATTCTACAATGAGCAGTTCTTC.

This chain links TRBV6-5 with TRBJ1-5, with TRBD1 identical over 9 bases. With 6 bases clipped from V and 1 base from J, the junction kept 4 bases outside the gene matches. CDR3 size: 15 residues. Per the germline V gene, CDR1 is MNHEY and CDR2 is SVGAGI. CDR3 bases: TGTGCCAGCAGACCCGGACAGGGGAGCAATCAGCCCCAGCATTTT. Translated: CASRPGQGSNQPQHF.

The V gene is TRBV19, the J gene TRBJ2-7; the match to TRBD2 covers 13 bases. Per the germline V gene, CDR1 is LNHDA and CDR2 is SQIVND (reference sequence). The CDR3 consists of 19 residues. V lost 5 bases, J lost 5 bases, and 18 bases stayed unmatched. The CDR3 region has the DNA TGTGCCAGTAGTCCCCCCCCCGGACTAGCGGGGGTGAAGGCCCACGAGCAGTACTTC. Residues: CASSPPPGLAGVKAHEQYF.

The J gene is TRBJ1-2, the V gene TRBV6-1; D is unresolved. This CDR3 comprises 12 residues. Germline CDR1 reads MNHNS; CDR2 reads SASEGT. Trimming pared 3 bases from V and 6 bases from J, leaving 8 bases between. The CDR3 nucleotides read TGTGCCAGCAGTGACAGGAGGAATGGCTACACCTTC. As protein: CASSDRRNGYTF.

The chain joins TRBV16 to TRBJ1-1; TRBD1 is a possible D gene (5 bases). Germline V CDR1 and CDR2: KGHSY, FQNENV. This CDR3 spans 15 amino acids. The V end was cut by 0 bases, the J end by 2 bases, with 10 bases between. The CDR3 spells CASSQSTGVNTEAFF. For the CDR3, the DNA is TGTGCCAGCAGCCAATCCACAGGAGTTAACACTGAAGCTTTCTTT.

CDR3 nucleotide sequence: TGTGCCAGTAGTAGCGCTCTCACCGGGGAGCTGTTTTTT. It specifies CASSSALTGELFF. The J gene is TRBJ2-2, the V gene TRBV19, with no clear D. The length of the CDR3 is 13 residues. V was clipped by 4 bases and J by 4 bases, with 7 bases between them. From germline, CDR1 is LNHDA and CDR2 SQIVND (reference sequence).

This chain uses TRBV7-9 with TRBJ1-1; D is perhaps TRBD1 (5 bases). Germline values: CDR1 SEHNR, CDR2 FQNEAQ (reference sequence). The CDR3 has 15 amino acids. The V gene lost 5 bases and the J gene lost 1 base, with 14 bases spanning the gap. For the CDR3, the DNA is TGTGCCAGCAGCGACCAGGGAGGTGGGAACACTGAAGCTTTCTTT. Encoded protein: CASSDQGGGNTEAFF.

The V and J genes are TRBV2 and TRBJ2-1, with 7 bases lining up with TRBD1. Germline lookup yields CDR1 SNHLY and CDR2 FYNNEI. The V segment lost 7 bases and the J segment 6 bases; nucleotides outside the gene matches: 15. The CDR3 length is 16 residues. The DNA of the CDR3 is TGTGCCAGCATCTTTAAGAGGGGGCAGTCGTCCAATGAGCAGTTCTTC. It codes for CASIFKRGQSSNEQFF.

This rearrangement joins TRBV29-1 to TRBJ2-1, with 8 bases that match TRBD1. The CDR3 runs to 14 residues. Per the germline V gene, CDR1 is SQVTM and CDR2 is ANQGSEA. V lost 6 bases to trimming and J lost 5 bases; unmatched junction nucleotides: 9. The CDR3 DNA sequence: TGCAGCGTAGACGTGACAGGGGTCCACAATGAGCAGTTCTTC. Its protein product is CSVDVTGVHNEQFF.

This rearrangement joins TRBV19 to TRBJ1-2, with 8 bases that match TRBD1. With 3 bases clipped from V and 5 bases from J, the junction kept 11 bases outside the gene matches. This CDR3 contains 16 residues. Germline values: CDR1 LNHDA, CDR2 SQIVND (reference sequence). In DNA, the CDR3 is TGTGCCAGTAGTATCGACAGGGGCGGAAGTCGATATGGCTACACCTTC. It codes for CASSIDRGGSRYGYTF.

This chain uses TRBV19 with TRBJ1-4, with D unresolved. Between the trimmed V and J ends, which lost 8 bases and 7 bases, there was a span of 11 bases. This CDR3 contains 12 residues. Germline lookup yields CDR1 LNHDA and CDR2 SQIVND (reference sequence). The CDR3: CASSLGAEKLFF. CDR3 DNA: TGTGCCAGTTCACTGGGAGCTGAAAAACTGTTTTTT.